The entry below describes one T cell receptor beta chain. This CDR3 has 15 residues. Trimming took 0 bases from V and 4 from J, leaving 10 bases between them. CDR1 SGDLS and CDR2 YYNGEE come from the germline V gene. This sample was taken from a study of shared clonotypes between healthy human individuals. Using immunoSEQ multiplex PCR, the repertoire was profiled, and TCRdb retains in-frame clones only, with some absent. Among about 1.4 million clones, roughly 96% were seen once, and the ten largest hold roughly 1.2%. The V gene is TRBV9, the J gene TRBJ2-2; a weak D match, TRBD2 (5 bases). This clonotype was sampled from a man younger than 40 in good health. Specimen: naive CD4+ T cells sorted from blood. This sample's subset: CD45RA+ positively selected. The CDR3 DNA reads TGTGCCAGCAGCGTAGTAGCTGAGGGCACCGGGGAGCTGTTTTTT. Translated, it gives CASSVVAEGTGELFF.